The sequence of this T cell receptor beta chain was determined in a study of T cells in narcolepsy. CDR3 length: 12 amino acids. V lost 5 bases and J lost 3, with 10 bases in between. The germline CDR1 and CDR2 sequences are SQVTM and ANQGSEA. Study-wide results and caveats: Healthy controls reportedly lacked the autoreactive clonotypes serially found in patients' blood.

A remark on this clone: Its specificity is not known.

The protocol was immunoSEQ multiplex PCR, while the TCRdb copy is restricted to in-frame clones and leaves out a portion. The table has 30,000 to 35,000 clones, around three quarters seen once. The chain couples TRBV29-1 to TRBJ2-5, with unresolved D. The sequence came from a human donor in good health. The specimen was memory (CD45RA-) CD4+ T cells from blood. This CDR3 reads CSVQEPKETQYF. CDR3 DNA: TGCAGCGTTCAGGAACCGAAAGAGACCCAGTACTTC. The full variable domain, with the rest looked up from reference TRBV29-1 and TRBJ2-5, is SAVISQKPSRDICQRGTSLTIQCQVDSQVTMMFWYRQQPGQSLTLIATANQGSEATYESGFVIDKFPISRPNLTFSTLTVSNMSPEDSSIYLCSVQEPKETQYFGPGTRLLVL.